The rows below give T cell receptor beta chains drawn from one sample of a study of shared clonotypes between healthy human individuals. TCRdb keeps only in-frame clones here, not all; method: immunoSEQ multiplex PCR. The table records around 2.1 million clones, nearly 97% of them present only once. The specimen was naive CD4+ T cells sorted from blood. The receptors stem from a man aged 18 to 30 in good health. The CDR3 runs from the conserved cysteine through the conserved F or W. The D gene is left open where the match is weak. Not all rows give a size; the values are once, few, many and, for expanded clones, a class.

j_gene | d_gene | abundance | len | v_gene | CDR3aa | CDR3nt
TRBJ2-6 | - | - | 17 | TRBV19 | CASSTQGLGSGANVLTF | TGTGCCAGTAGTACCCAGGGGCTTGGCTCTGGGGCCAACGTCCTGACTTTC
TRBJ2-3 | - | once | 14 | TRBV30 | CAWRALQRTDTQYF | TGTGCCTGGAGGGCCCTCCAGCGCACAGATACGCAGTATTTT
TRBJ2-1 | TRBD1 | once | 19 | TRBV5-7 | CASTRGDRGVRVSYNEQFF | TGTGCCAGCACCCGTGGGGACAGGGGGGTTCGAGTGTCCTACAATGAGCAGTTCTTC
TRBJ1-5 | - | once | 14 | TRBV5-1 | CASSLEASNQPQHF | TGCGCCAGCAGCTTGGAAGCTAGCAATCAGCCCCAGCATTTT
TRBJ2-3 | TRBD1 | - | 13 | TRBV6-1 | CASSPTGGLSQYF | TGTGCCAGCAGCCCGACAGGGGGCCTATCGCAGTATTTT
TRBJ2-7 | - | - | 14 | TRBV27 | CASSSVDTSYEQYF | TGTGCCAGCAGCAGCGTCGACACCTCCTACGAGCAGTACTTC
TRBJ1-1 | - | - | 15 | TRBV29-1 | CSVEPWGASAGEAFF | TGCAGCGTTGAACCCTGGGGGGCTTCAGCGGGTGAAGCTTTCTTT
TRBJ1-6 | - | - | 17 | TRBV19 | CASSIGGQRSYNSPLHF | TGTGCCAGTAGTATAGGTGGACAGCGCTCCTATAATTCACCCCTCCACTTT
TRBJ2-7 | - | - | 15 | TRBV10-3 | CAISESGRVVDEQYF | TGTGCCATCAGTGAGTCGGGCAGGGTAGTGGACGAGCAGTACTTC
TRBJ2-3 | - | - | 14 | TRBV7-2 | CASSLIASTDTQYF | TGTGCCAGCAGCTTAATAGCGAGCACAGATACGCAGTATTTT